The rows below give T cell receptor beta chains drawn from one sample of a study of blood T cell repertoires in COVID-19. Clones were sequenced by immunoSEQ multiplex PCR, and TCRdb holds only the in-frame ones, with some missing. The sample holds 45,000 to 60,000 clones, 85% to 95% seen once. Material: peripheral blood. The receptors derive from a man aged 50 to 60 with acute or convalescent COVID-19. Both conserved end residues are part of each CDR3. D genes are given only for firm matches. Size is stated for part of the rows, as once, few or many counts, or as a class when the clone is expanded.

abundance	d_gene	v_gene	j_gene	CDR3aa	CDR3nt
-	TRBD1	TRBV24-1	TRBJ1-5	CATSEQGMGNQPQHF	TGTGCCACCAGTGAACAGGGGATGGGCAATCAGCCCCAGCATTTT
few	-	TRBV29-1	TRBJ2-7	CSVELRGSYEQYF	TGCAGCGTTGAACTCCGGGGCTCCTACGAGCAGTACTTC
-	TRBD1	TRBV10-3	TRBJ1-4	CAISEGHRGRDEKLFF	TGTGCCATCAGTGAGGGGCACAGGGGAAGAGATGAAAAACTGTTTTTT
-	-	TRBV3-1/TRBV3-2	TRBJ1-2	CASSQLKQALGYTF	TGTGCCAGCAGCCAACTTAAACAGGCCTTGGGCTACACCTTC
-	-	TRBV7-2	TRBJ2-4	CASSLEVRALAKNIQYF	TGTGCCAGCAGCTTAGAGGTGCGAGCGTTAGCCAAAAACATTCAGTACTTC
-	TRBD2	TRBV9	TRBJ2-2	CASSYRTSGNTGELFF	TGTGCCAGCAGCTACCGGACTAGCGGGAACACCGGGGAGCTGTTTTTT
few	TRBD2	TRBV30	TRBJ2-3	CAWSVGGMDTDTQYF	TGTGCCTGGAGTGTCGGGGGGATGGACACAGATACGCAGTATTTT
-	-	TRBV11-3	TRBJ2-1	CASSLRGGTSYNEQFF	TGTGCCAGCAGCTTAAGAGGCGGGACTTCCTACAATGAGCAGTTCTTC
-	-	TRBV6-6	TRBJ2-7	CASSYSGSLYEQYF	TGTGCCAGCAGTTACTCGGGCAGCCTCTACGAGCAGTACTTC
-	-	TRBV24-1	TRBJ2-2	CATSDSETSRGLGTGELFF	TGTGCCACCAGTGATTCTGAGACTAGCAGGGGGCTTGGGACCGGGGAGCTGTTTTTT
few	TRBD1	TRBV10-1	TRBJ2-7	CASINLGQGDF	TGCGCCAGCATCAACTTGGGACAGGGCGACTTC
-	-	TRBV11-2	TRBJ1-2	CASSLWDKRGYTF	TGTGCCAGCAGCTTATGGGACAAGCGAGGCTACACCTTC
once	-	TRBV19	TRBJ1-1	CASTSLLRGGTTEAFF	TGTGCCAGTACCTCACTTTTGCGGGGCGGTACCACTGAAGCTTTCTTT
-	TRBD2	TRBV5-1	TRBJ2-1	CASSLSGTSGYNEQFF	TGCGCCAGCAGCTTGTCGGGGACTAGCGGATACAATGAGCAGTTCTTC
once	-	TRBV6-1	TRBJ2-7	CASSDGPGSSYEQYF	TGTGCCAGCAGTGATGGCCCAGGAAGCTCCTACGAGCAGTACTTC
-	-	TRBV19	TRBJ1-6	CASSPGSRHNSPLHF	TGTGCCAGTAGTCCAGGGTCAAGGCATAATTCACCCCTCCACTTT
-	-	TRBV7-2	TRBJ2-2	CASSGGGGVYTGELFF	TGTGCCAGCAGCGGAGGCGGTGGAGTATACACCGGGGAGCTGTTTTTT
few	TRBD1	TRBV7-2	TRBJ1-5	CASSARQGNQPQHF	TGTGCCAGCAGCGCAAGACAGGGAAATCAGCCCCAGCATTTT
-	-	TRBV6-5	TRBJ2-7	CASNQGIGQYF	TGTGCCAGCAACCAGGGTATAGGGCAGTACTTC
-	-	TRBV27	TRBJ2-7	CTSSSRTDTYEQYF	TGTACCAGCAGTTCCAGGACGGACACCTACGAGCAGTACTTC